Sequencing of this T cell receptor beta chain was carried out in a study of CXCR3-negative and CXCR3-positive naive CD8 T cells. Study in general: Each library gave roughly 1.5 +/- 0.3 million of roughly 140 million TRB reads.

Of note for this clonotype: Its specificity is not known.

Preparation of TRB cDNA libraries relied on 5' RACE carrying UMI labels. TCRdb re-called the 5' RACE reads and shows each CDR3 protein once, DNA omitted. This sample's table reports about 150,000 distinct CDR3 sequences. Within the CD8+ T cell compartment, naive cells were CD45RO-CCR7+CD27+CD95-. The study's findings and limits: Comparison of naive cells showed more hydrophobic TRB CDR3s in CXCR3-positive than in CXCR3-negative naive cells. Each naive subset displayed comparably high diversity, whereas memory CD8+ cells displayed much lower diversity.

The CDR3 spans 13 residues. In germline, CDR1 is SGHVS, CDR2 FQNEAQ. Sequenced input: naive CXCR3+ CD8+ T cells from blood. Subset noted: CD45RO-CCR7+CD27+CD95- naive CD8+ T cells expressing CXCR3 (TNR3+). The chain joins TRBV7-8 to TRBJ2-1; TCRdb's D call of TRBD1 is untestable without DNA. The origin of this receptor is a human donor in good health. Some clones in this sample may be carry-over from other donors' samples. The CDR3 sequence is CASSLTWGDEQFF.